This TCR beta chain was sequenced for a study of shared clonotypes between healthy human individuals. In the study overall: The study drew on two women and a few men aged 18 to 49 as donors. Three plates were used per donor for CD4 naive, three for CD4 memory, two for CD8 naive and one for CD8 memory. Findings and limits, study-wide: The study found lower generation probabilities in non-shared clonotypes than in those shared by all four donors.

Produced via immunoSEQ multiplex PCR; TCRdb's table is partial and in-frame only. The sample lists 150,000 to 200,000 clones, roughly 93% seen once, with approximately 0.07% in the top ten. The CDR3 is made up of 14 amino acids. The germline V gene encodes CDR1 SGHRS and CDR2 YFSETQ. The V end lost 0 bases, the J end lost 2 bases, and 9 bases lay between the germline ends. Concerning this clone itself: Antigen specificity is unknown.

The clonotype originates from a woman aged 25 to 39 in good health. The rearrangement links TRBV5-1 to TRBJ2-7; D not resolved. The source material was naive CD4+ T cells sorted from blood. As to subset: CD45RA+ positively selected. The CDR3 coding sequence is TGCGCCAGCAGCTTGGACCCGAACCCCTACGAGCAGTACTTC. Its translation is CASSLDPNPYEQYF.